The TCR beta chain under discussion was sequenced for a study of response to subunit inactivated influenza vaccine. MiXCR was run by TCRdb on the RT-PCR reads, yielding one entry per CDR3 protein. The sample lists approximately 680,000 distinct CDR3 sequences, about 15% occurring once. Germline values: CDR1 GTSNPN, CDR2 SVGIG (reference sequence). The CDR3 runs to 12 residues. V was shortened by 4 bases and J by 4 bases, with 10 bases between the two germline ends. This sample comprised PBMCs from blood, obtained 11 to 12 days after vaccination. The source is a man between 45 and 60 years old who received an inactivated influenza vaccine. The V and J genes are TRBV30 and TRBJ2-5, with D possibly being TRBD2 (6 bases). The CDR3 loop reads CAWNVEGETQYF. The CDR3 DNA follows: TGTGCCTGGAATGTGGAGGGAGAGACCCAGTACTTC.